The 13 T cell receptor beta chains listed next were all sequenced from one sample in a study of T cells in Graves' hyperthyroidism and ophthalmopathy. What was amplified from RNA transcripts were TCR beta CDR3 regions. An initial round of RT-PCR targeting the TCR CDR3 relied on the HTBI primer set. TCRdb passed the multiplex PCR reads through MiXCR, listing each CDR3 protein once. The profile shows approximately 330,000 distinct CDR3 sequences, roughly 23% of them singletons. Sample: blood. The receptors come from a woman aged 50 to 65 with Graves' hyperthyroidism.

This chain links TRBV20-1 with TRBJ2-3, with D perhaps matching TRBD1 (6 bases). CDR3 size: 16 residues. The V and J ends lost 3 bases and 0 bases respectively, with 16 bases between them. Germline CDR1 reads DFQATT; CDR2 reads SNEGSKA (reference sequence). The CDR3 DNA reads TGCAGTGCTAGTACCCGGCAGGGGATGAGCACAGATACGCAGTATTTT. Protein: CSASTRQGMSTDTQYF.

This clonotype was seen ten or more times. The chain carries TRBV29-1 and TRBJ1-2; the D is unclear. The V and J ends lost 2 bases and 12 bases respectively, with 16 bases between them. The V gene's germline CDR1 is SQVTM and CDR2 ANQGSEA. The CDR3 totals 12 residues. The CDR3 loop reads CSVESGLPQHTF. In nucleotides, the CDR3 is TGCAGCGTTGAATCGGGGTTGCCCCAGCACACCTTC.

This clonotype was recorded a few times. The rearrangement links TRBV7-8 to TRBJ2-6; D possibly corresponds to TRBD2 (6 bases). Germline-derived CDR1 and CDR2 are SGHVS and FQNEAQ. The germline V and J ends were trimmed by 5 bases and 0 bases, with 17 bases remaining between them. The CDR3 totals 18 residues. The CDR3 is CASSLNAGLFSGANVLTF. DNA for the CDR3: TGTGCCAGCAGCCTAAACGCGGGACTTTTCTCTGGGGCCAACGTCCTGACTTTC.

This clonotype was counted ten times or more. A much larger clone is a single base away; this may be a read error. J is TRBJ1-5 and V is TRBV6-1; D might be TRBD1 (5 bases). CDR3 length: 12 amino acids. V was trimmed by 4 bases and J by 4 bases, leaving 5 bases between them. Germline V gives CDR1 MNHNS, CDR2 SASEGT. CDR3 coding DNA: TGTGCCAGCAGTGGGGGGAATCAGCCCCAGCATTTT. Translated, it gives CASSGGNQPQHF.

In its sample, this clonotype was seen a few times. This chain joins TRBV9 and TRBJ1-4; possible D gene TRBD1, 5 bases. The CDR3 spans 15 residues. Germline V gives CDR1 SGDLS, CDR2 YYNGEE. With 3 bases removed from V and 7 bases from J, the gap between germline ends came to 16 bases. This chain's CDR3 is CASSGPRGHSEKLFF. DNA for the CDR3: TGTGCCAGCAGCGGACCACGTGGACACAGTGAAAAACTGTTTTTT. The full variable domain, rest sourced from reference TRBV9 and TRBJ1-4, is DSGVTQTPKHLITATGQRVTLRCSPRSGDLSVYWYQQSLDQGLQFLIQYYNGEERAKGNILERFSAQQFPDLHSELNLSSLELGDSALYFCASSGPRGHSEKLFFGSGTQLSVL.

There are a few counts of this clonotype. The V and J genes are TRBV6-1 and TRBJ2-7; 8 positions match TRBD2. CDR3 length: 15 residues. J gave up 6 bases and V 6 bases, and 13 bases lay outside the gene matches. Germline V gene lookup returns CDR1 MNHNS and CDR2 SASEGT. CDR3 nucleotides: TGTGCCAGCAGCCGAGGGAGCGGGAGATACTCCGAGCAGTACTTC. Translating gives CASSRGSGRYSEQYF.

Remarks on this clonotype: Just one base apart from a much larger clone, this may be a read error. The chain joins TRBV10-1 to TRBJ2-1, with 11 bases identical to TRBD2. The CDR3 is 16 residues long. The J segment lost 7 bases and the V segment lost 6 bases, leaving 11 bases of the junction unmatched. From germline, CDR1 is WNHNN and CDR2 SYGVQD (reference sequence). DNA of the CDR3: TGCGCCAGCAGCGGTCCGACTAGCGGGATAGAGAATGAGCAGTTCTTC. It specifies CASSGPTSGIENEQFF.

This clonotype was counted many times. The chain uses TRBV15 and TRBJ2-4; TRBD2 aligns across 7 bases. J gave up 9 bases and V 0 bases, and 8 bases lay outside the gene matches. Looked up from germline, CDR1 is LNHNV and CDR2 is YYDKDF (reference sequence). The CDR3 totals 15 residues. In DNA form, the CDR3 reads TGTGCCACCAGCAGAGAGAGGCGGGGAGGGATCATTCAGTACTTC. Translated, it gives CATSRERRGGIIQYF.

This chain connects TRBV20-1 to TRBJ2-3; 11 nucleotides align to TRBD2. Per germline, CDR1 DFQATT and CDR2 SNEGSKA (reference sequence). Losses at the gene ends were 3 bases for V and 6 bases for J; bases not matched to a gene: 8. This CDR3 has 15 residues. This CDR3 reads CSASEYSGRGDTQYF. CDR3 bases: TGCAGTGCTAGTGAATATAGCGGGAGGGGGGATACGCAGTATTTT.

This chain joins TRBV2 and TRBJ2-5; D unresolved. V was pared by 3 bases and J by 5 bases, with 16 bases between. CDR3 size: 15 residues. In germline, CDR1 is SNHLY, CDR2 FYNNEI. CDR3 residues: CASSDGGDPWETQYF. CDR3 sequence (DNA): TGTGCCAGCAGTGACGGTGGGGATCCTTGGGAGACCCAGTACTTC.

Of note for this clonotype: A much larger clone is a single base away; this may be a read error. The V and J genes are TRBV5-1 and TRBJ1-1, with D hard to call. Looked up from germline, CDR1 is SGHRS and CDR2 is YFSETQ. The V end lost 3 bases, the J end lost 4 bases, and 19 bases lay between the germline ends. The CDR3 loop spans 16 amino acids. Here the CDR3 DNA reads TGCGCCAGCAGCTCTGATTCCGGTCCCGGGCGCACTGAAGCTTTCTTT. Amino acid sequence: CASSSDSGPGRTEAFF.

This clonotype was counted many times. The V call is TRBV24-1, the J call TRBJ2-1; 9 bases agree with TRBD1. The CDR3 runs 16 residues. From germline, CDR1 is KGHDR and CDR2 SFDVKD. The trim removed 4 bases at V and 7 bases at J, leaving 10 bases unmatched. The CDR3 spells CATSEAGTGKGNEQFF. Here the CDR3 DNA reads TGTGCCACCAGTGAAGCCGGGACAGGGAAGGGGAATGAGCAGTTCTTC.

The rearrangement uses TRBV6-1 and TRBJ2-7, with TRBD2 as a possible D gene (6 bases). Germline CDR1 is MNHNS and CDR2 is SASEGT. V was cut by 7 bases and J by 5 bases, with 21 bases left in between. The CDR3 length is 15 residues. The DNA for the CDR3 is TGTGCCAGCAAATCGGGAGCGGAGCAACCGGACGAGCAGTACTTC. It encodes CASKSGAEQPDEQYF.